The clone carrying this T cell receptor (beta chain) was counted many times. Its antigen is unidentified. The record originates from a study of spatial heterogeneity in lung cancer. The study's findings and limits: Mutation tallies in tumors tracked expanded intratumoral alpha and beta TCR counts.

Individually, TCR cDNA molecules were each labelled with a unique molecular identifier. Via MiXCR, TCRdb re-called the 5' RACE reads, giving one row per CDR3 protein. Of 2,000 to 3,000 distinct CDR3 sequences listed, about 1.5% are singletons. With V trimmed by 0 bases and J by 9 bases, 10 bases remained unmatched. The CDR3 runs to 14 residues. The V gene's germline CDR1 is DFQATT and CDR2 SNEGSKA (reference sequence). As for time point: sample taken at primary tumor resection. Tumor, nontumor lung or frozen PBMC supplied whole RNA that was sequenced unsorted. The chain has TRBV20-1 and TRBJ2-7; 8 nucleotides agree with TRBD1. Sequencing used lung tumor tissue, obtained at surgery. The sequence was obtained from a male donor with early-stage non-small cell lung cancer. The CDR3 DNA is TGCAGTGCTAGAGATCTCCGGACAGGGTGGGGGCAGTACTTC. It encodes CSARDLRTGWGQYF.